This passage covers 23 T cell receptor beta chains from one sample sequenced in a study of CD8+ T cells in alopecia areata. Treatment defined: oral pan-JAK inhibitor, 5-10 mg twice daily. In each case, RNA was isolated and then reverse transcribed into cDNA as the sequencing template. Profiling relied on immunoSEQ multiplex PCR, and the TCRdb table lists in-frame clones only, not all of them. The data contain 95,000 to 150,000 clones, over 55% of them singletons. The specimen was CD4+ T cells sorted from blood, collected at week 4, from a patient treated with tofacitinib. The receptors here all came from a human donor with alopecia areata.

The chain carries TRBV11-2 and TRBJ2-1, with a possible D match to TRBD1 (6 bases). Germline loops: CDR1 SGHAT, CDR2 FQNNGV. The CDR3 spans 12 residues. V lost 5 bases to trimming and J lost 10 bases, with 12 bases between them. DNA for the CDR3: TGTGCCAGCAGCCCCAATAGGGGGGAGCAGTTCTTC. This encodes CASSPNRGEQFF.

The V call is TRBV2, the J call TRBJ2-1; 8 bases match TRBD2. The V gene's germline CDR1 is SNHLY and CDR2 FYNNEI. The CDR3 length is 16 residues. V was pared by 0 bases and J by 3 bases, with 4 bases of the junction left unmatched. CDR3 region: CASSEAQTSVYNEQFF. CDR3 DNA sequence: TGTGCCAGCAGTGAAGCCCAGACTAGCGTCTACAATGAGCAGTTCTTC.

This clone was observed a handful of times. The genes are TRBV29-1 and TRBJ1-2, with D maybe TRBD1 (6 bases). Germline loops: CDR1 SQVTM, CDR2 ANQGSEA. This CDR3 region has 15 residues. Between the trimmed V and J ends, which lost 3 bases and 9 bases, there was a span of 23 bases. The CDR3 bases are TGCAGCGTTGAGGGACAATCGGATGGAGAAGGGCGCTACACCTTC. Its protein product is CSVEGQSDGEGRYTF.

The gene calls are TRBV2 and TRBJ1-5, with D possibly TRBD1 on 5 matching bases. V was shortened by 6 bases and J by 11 bases, with 17 bases between the two germline ends. The CDR3 sequence is 13 residues long. Germline V gene data show CDR1 as SNHLY and CDR2 as FYNNEI. In nucleotides, the CDR3 is TGTGCCAGCAGCGTGGGACCGGGATGGGCCCAGCATTTT. Its protein product is CASSVGPGWAQHF. Combining the CDR3 with reference TRBV2 and TRBJ1-5 gives the whole variable domain EPEVTQTPSHQVTQMGQEVILRCVPISNHLYFYWYRQILGQKVEFLVSFYNNEISEKSEIFDDQFSVERPDGSNFTLKIRSTKLEDSAMYFCASSVGPGWAQHFGDGTRLSIL.

This sequence joins TRBV5-1 and TRBJ2-1; 8 bases map to TRBD2. The length of the CDR3 is 15 residues. Germline lookup yields CDR1 SGHRS and CDR2 YFSETQ. After removal of 4 bases from V and 5 bases from J, the junction contained 8 bases not matched to a gene. The CDR3 protein is CASSPAGGPNNEQFF. In DNA form, the CDR3 reads TGCGCCAGCAGCCCGGCGGGGGGCCCAAACAATGAGCAGTTCTTC.

The J gene is TRBJ2-7, the V gene TRBV29-1, with 12 bases matching TRBD1. CDR1 is SQVTM and CDR2 is ANQGSEA in the germline V gene. The CDR3 extends over 13 amino acids. V shed 6 bases and J 7 bases; nucleotides not matched to a gene: 7. The CDR3 nucleotides read TGCAGCGTGGGCCGGGACAGGGGGCGTGAGCAGTACTTC. This encodes CSVGRDRGREQYF.

The CDR3 region is CASSLVAGSSYEQYF. Written as DNA, the CDR3 is TGCGCCAGCAGCTTGGTGGCAGGGAGCTCCTACGAGCAGTACTTC. This chain links TRBV5-1 with TRBJ2-7; D could derive from TRBD1 or TRBD2 (5 bases each). Germline V lookup: CDR1 SGHRS, CDR2 YFSETQ. The CDR3 length is 15 residues. V shed 0 bases and J shed 0 bases, with 10 bases lying between them. The whole variable domain, filled in from reference TRBV5-1 and TRBJ2-7, reads KAGVTQTPRYLIKTRGQQVTLSCSPISGHRSVSWYQQTPGQGLQFLFEYFSETQRNKGNFPGRFSGRQFSNSRSEMNVSTLELGDSALYLCASSLVAGSSYEQYFGPGTRLTVT.

The chain employs TRBV30 and TRBJ2-5; TRBD1 is a possible D gene (6 bases). CDR1 is GTSNPN and CDR2 is SVGIG in the germline V gene (reference sequence). This CDR3 comprises 14 residues. The V end lost 3 bases, the J end lost 5 bases, and 16 bases lay between the germline ends. CDR3 DNA sequence: TGTGCCTGGAGCCAAAAAGGGGGTTCGGAGACCCAGTACTTC. It yields the protein CAWSQKGGSETQYF.

The chain couples TRBV29-1 to TRBJ2-5; 8 nucleotides line up with TRBD2. The CDR3 extends over 14 amino acids. The trim removed 4 bases at V and 2 bases at J, leaving 6 bases unmatched. Per the germline V gene, CDR1 is SQVTM and CDR2 is ANQGSEA. In nucleotides, the CDR3 is TGCAGCGTTGCGGCACTAGCGGTTCAAGAGACCCAGTACTTC. This translates into CSVAALAVQETQYF.

This chain links TRBV4-3 with TRBJ2-7; no reliable D call. Trimming stripped 1 base from V and 13 bases from J, with 8 bases between. This CDR3 is 10 amino acids long. The germline gives CDR1 LGHNA, CDR2 YSLEER. Here the CDR3 DNA reads TGCGCCAGCAGCCAAGTGCGAGGATACTTC. This encodes CASSQVRGYF.

This clone was seen a single time. The V call is TRBV13, the J call TRBJ2-1; 9 bases are a match to TRBD2. There are 15 residues in the CDR3. V was clipped by 1 base and J by 8 bases; unmatched bases: 6. CDR1 is PRHDT, CDR2 FYEKMQ, per germline (reference sequence). This CDR3 is CASSLVAGGIYEQFF. The CDR3 nucleotides are TGTGCCAGCAGCTTAGTGGCGGGAGGGATCTATGAGCAGTTCTTC.

The J gene is TRBJ2-1, the V gene TRBV30; 15 nucleotides line up with TRBD2. V trimming: 5 bases; J trimming: 8 bases; junction bases outside the gene matches: 4. CDR3 length: 14 amino acids. Per germline, CDR1 GTSNPN and CDR2 SVGIG (reference sequence). CDR3 in DNA: TGTGCCTGGGGACTAGCGGGAGGGCCCCATGAGCAGTTCTTC. This codes for CAWGLAGGPHEQFF.

This chain connects TRBV5-1 to TRBJ2-6; D is uncertain. The CDR3 has 14 amino acids. V was cut by 7 bases and J by 0 bases, with 8 bases left in between. Per germline, CDR1 SGHRS and CDR2 YFSETQ. The CDR3 reads CASSTTSGANVLTF. CDR3 DNA: TGCGCCAGCTCAACAACCTCTGGGGCCAACGTCCTGACTTTC.

This chain connects TRBV27 to TRBJ2-5; TRBD1 is a possible D gene (6 bases). Trimming took 1 base from V and 4 from J, leaving 10 bases between them. Per germline, CDR1 MNHEY and CDR2 SMNVEV (reference sequence). The CDR3 runs to 14 residues. The CDR3 sequence is CASSLFTRGETQYF. As DNA, the CDR3 is TGTGCCAGCAGTTTATTTACCAGGGGAGAGACCCAGTACTTC.

The chain employs TRBV6-5 and TRBJ1-1; 7 bases are shared with TRBD1. CDR3 length equals 14 residues. CDR1 is MNHEY, CDR2 SVGAGI, per germline. The trim removed 2 bases at V and 4 bases at J, leaving 4 bases unmatched. This CDR3 is CASSYEGAFTEAFF. CDR3 sequence (DNA): TGTGCCAGCAGTTACGAGGGGGCCTTCACTGAAGCTTTCTTT.

This clone came up once. This chain joins TRBV30 and TRBJ1-2; no definite D call. This CDR3 has 12 residues. From germline, CDR1 is GTSNPN and CDR2 SVGIG (reference sequence). V shed 6 bases and J shed 3 bases, with 11 bases lying between them. The CDR3 coding sequence is TGTGCCTGTGACGGGTCAGACTATGGCTACACCTTC. It specifies CACDGSDYGYTF.

V usage is TRBV4-1 and J usage is TRBJ2-4; tentatively, D is TRBD1 or TRBD2 (5 bases each). Trimming stripped 0 bases from V and 0 bases from J, with 18 bases between. Germline CDR1 MGHRA, CDR2 YSYEKL. CDR3 length: 19 amino acids. In DNA, the CDR3 is TGCGCCAGCAGCCAAGACGGGGCAGGTTACTTTCTAGCCAAAAACATTCAGTACTTC. Translating gives CASSQDGAGYFLAKNIQYF.

This clone was recorded once. The chain is built from TRBV6-5 and TRBJ2-6; D gene unclear. Germline lookup yields CDR1 MNHEY and CDR2 SVGAGI. The ends were cut back, 4 bases at V and 0 bases at J, with 7 bases in the middle. This CDR3 has 15 amino acids. Here the CDR3 reads CASSSLPSGANVLTF. CDR3 DNA: TGTGCCAGCAGTTCCCTTCCCTCTGGGGCCAACGTCCTGACTTTC.

The J gene is TRBJ2-7, the V gene TRBV10-2; D is perhaps TRBD2 (5 bases). The germline V gene encodes CDR1 WSHSY and CDR2 SAAADI. The CDR3 length is 14 residues. V lost 4 bases and J 4 bases, leaving 14 bases between the germline ends. Here the CDR3 DNA reads TGCGCCAGCAGTGCGAGGGCCCAAGAGTACGAGCAGTACTTC. Translating it yields CASSARAQEYEQYF.

This clone was detected only a few times. The gene calls are TRBV30 and TRBJ2-3; 9 nucleotides agree with TRBD1. With 2 bases clipped from V and 4 bases from J, the junction kept 4 bases outside the gene matches. CDR3 length: 14 amino acids. Germline values: CDR1 GTSNPN, CDR2 SVGIG (reference sequence). This CDR3 is CAWSTTGGPDTQYF. The CDR3 DNA follows: TGTGCCTGGAGTACCACAGGGGGCCCAGATACGCAGTATTTT.

The chain has TRBV19 and TRBJ2-6; the D is unclear. Trimming took 1 base from V and 0 from J, leaving 10 bases between them. The CDR3 has 17 residues. Germline V CDR1 and CDR2: LNHDA, SQIVND (reference sequence). CDR3 protein: CASSIGTGRSGANVLTF. The CDR3 DNA sequence: TGTGCCAGTAGTATAGGGACCGGGCGCTCTGGGGCCAACGTCCTGACTTTC.

The genes are TRBV19 and TRBJ2-6; D unclear. The CDR3 runs 12 residues. V lost 10 bases to trimming and J lost 4 bases, with 8 bases between them. Germline V gene data show CDR1 as LNHDA and CDR2 as SQIVND (reference sequence). In DNA, the CDR3 is TGTGCCACCGTACACGGGGCCAACGTCCTGACTTTC. Residues: CATVHGANVLTF.

This clone was seen just once. This chain links TRBV6-5 with TRBJ1-2, with D tentatively TRBD1 (5 bases). The germline V and J ends were trimmed by 11 bases and 4 bases, with 17 bases remaining between them. In germline, CDR1 is MNHEY, CDR2 SVGAGI. The CDR3 runs 13 residues. The CDR3 protein is CAARGSTVYGYTF. Written as DNA, the CDR3 is TGTGCCGCGCGGGGGTCCACGGTCTATGGCTACACCTTC.